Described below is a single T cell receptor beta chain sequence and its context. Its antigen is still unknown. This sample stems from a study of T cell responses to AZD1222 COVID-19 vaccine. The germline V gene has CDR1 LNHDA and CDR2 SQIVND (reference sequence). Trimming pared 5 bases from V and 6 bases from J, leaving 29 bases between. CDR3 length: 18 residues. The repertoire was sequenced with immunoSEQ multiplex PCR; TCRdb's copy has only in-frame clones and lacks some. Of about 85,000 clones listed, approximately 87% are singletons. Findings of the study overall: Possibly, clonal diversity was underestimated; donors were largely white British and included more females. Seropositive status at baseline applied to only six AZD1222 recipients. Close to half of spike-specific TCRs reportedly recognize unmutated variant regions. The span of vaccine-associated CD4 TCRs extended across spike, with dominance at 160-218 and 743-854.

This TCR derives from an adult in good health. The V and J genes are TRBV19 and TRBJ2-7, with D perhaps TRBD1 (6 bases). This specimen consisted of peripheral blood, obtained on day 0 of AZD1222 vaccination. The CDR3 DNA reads TGTGCCAGTAGTCCCACAGGGTTCCGAATTAGCCTCACGCCCGAGCAGTACTTC. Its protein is CASSPTGFRISLTPEQYF.